Presented here are 19 T cell receptor beta chains from one specimen sequenced in a study of siplizumab effects on memory and regulatory T cells. Some clones are missing from TCRdb's copy, which holds only in-frame ones; the method was immunoSEQ multiplex PCR. The sample lists approximately 90,000 clones; 90% to 95% were seen once. Sequencing was performed on non-Treg CD4+ T cells sorted from blood. The receptors stem from a human donor in good health.

The chain combines TRBV19 with TRBJ2-5, with D possibly being TRBD2 (6 bases). In germline, CDR1 is LNHDA, CDR2 SQIVND (reference sequence). V lost 7 bases and J lost 3, with 12 bases in between. The CDR3 runs to 13 residues. CDR3 amino acids: CASTPSGEETQYF. The CDR3 DNA is TGTGCCAGTACTCCCTCGGGGGAAGAGACCCAGTACTTC. The entire variable domain, with the rest obtained from reference TRBV19 and TRBJ2-5, is as follows: DGGITQSPKYLFRKEGQNVTLSCEQNLNHDAMYWYRQDPGQGLRLIYYSQIVNDFQKGDIAEGYSVSREKKESFPLTVTSAQKNPTAFYLCASTPSGEETQYFGPGTRLLVL.

The chain has TRBV4-2 and TRBJ1-4; 7 bases align to TRBD1. V lost 0 bases, J lost 3 bases, and 1 base stayed unmatched. This CDR3 is 15 amino acids long. Per germline, CDR1 LGHNA and CDR2 YNFKEQ. The CDR3 sequence: CASSQDQGANEKLFF. The CDR3 DNA reads TGTGCCAGCAGCCAAGACCAGGGGGCTAATGAAAAACTGTTTTTT.

The V call is TRBV11-2, the J call TRBJ2-5; 10 bases match TRBD2. Germline V CDR1 and CDR2: SGHAT, FQNNGV. The V gene end was trimmed by 5 bases and the J gene end by 4 bases; junction bases not matched to a gene: 10. The CDR3 covers 16 residues. The CDR3 DNA reads TGTGCCAGCAGCCATCCCCCTAGCGGGGGTCGAGAGACCCAGTACTTC. Amino acids: CASSHPPSGGRETQYF.

This rearrangement joins TRBV9 to TRBJ2-1; 8 bases line up with TRBD1. After removal of 4 bases from V and 3 bases from J, the junction contained 6 bases not matched to a gene. The CDR3 is 15 residues long. Germline V lookup: CDR1 SGDLS, CDR2 YYNGEE. The CDR3 DNA sequence: TGTGCCAGCAGCCCGGGGACAGGCAGCTACAATGAGCAGTTCTTC. Translating gives CASSPGTGSYNEQFF. Drawing the rest from reference TRBV9 and TRBJ2-1, the complete variable domain is DSGVTQTPKHLITATGQRVTLRCSPRSGDLSVYWYQQSLDQGLQFLIQYYNGEERAKGNILERFSAQQFPDLHSELNLSSLELGDSALYFCASSPGTGSYNEQFFGPGTRLTVL.

The CDR3 coding sequence is TGTGCCAGCAGCGCCAGGACAGGGGCCCTGAACACTGAAGCTTTCTTT. This gives the protein CASSARTGALNTEAFF. This chain joins TRBV11-1 and TRBJ1-1, with TRBD1 identical over 9 bases. In germline, CDR1 is SGHAT, CDR2 FQDESV (reference sequence). This CDR3 spans 16 amino acids. J gave up 0 bases and V 5 bases, and 7 bases lay outside the gene matches.

This chain connects TRBV6-1 to TRBJ1-1; D call uncertain. V shed 2 bases and J shed 1 base, with 5 bases lying between them. The V gene's germline CDR1 is MNHNS and CDR2 SASEGT. The CDR3 sequence is 13 residues long. The CDR3: CASSERANTEAFF. CDR3 nucleotides: TGTGCCAGCAGTGAACGGGCGAACACTGAAGCTTTCTTT.

V and J are TRBV6-5 and TRBJ1-2, with D tentatively TRBD1 (5 bases). V dropped 6 bases and J dropped 0 bases, with 14 bases sitting between them. CDR3 length equals 15 residues. Germline CDR1 and CDR2: MNHEY and SVGAGI. In DNA, the CDR3 is TGTGCCAGCAGCCGTCGGGGGGATTCTAACTATGGCTACACCTTC. This gives the protein CASSRRGDSNYGYTF.

V usage is TRBV2 and J usage is TRBJ2-3; D is uncertain. The V gene's germline CDR1 is SNHLY and CDR2 FYNNEI. CDR3 length: 14 amino acids. Trimming left V 8 bases short and J 0 bases short, with 12 bases between. The CDR3 DNA reads as TGTGCCAGCGTCCGAGGCCAAAGCACAGATACGCAGTATTTT. Translating gives CASVRGQSTDTQYF.

The genes are TRBV5-4 and TRBJ1-1, with a tentative D call TRBD1 (5 bases). Trimming pared 4 bases from V and 0 bases from J, leaving 13 bases between. There are 15 residues in the CDR3. Germline CDR1 reads SGHNT; CDR2 reads YYREEE (reference sequence). The CDR3 protein is CASSRSGRMNTEAFF. The CDR3, as DNA: TGTGCCAGCAGCCGATCGGGACGCATGAACACTGAAGCTTTCTTT.

This rearrangement joins TRBV6-6 to TRBJ2-1; weak D call: TRBD2 (5 bases). CDR3 size: 13 residues. Germline CDR1 reads MNHNY; CDR2 reads SVGAGI (reference sequence). V lost 0 bases to trimming and J lost 7 bases, with 7 bases between them. The CDR3 spells CASSYSTGNEQFF. DNA for the CDR3: TGTGCCAGCAGTTACTCGACGGGGAATGAGCAGTTCTTC.

The chain combines TRBV5-1 with TRBJ2-5; D unresolved. The CDR3 covers 12 residues. The V and J ends lost 8 bases and 2 bases respectively, with 10 bases between them. Germline assignment: CDR1 SGHRS and CDR2 YFSETQ. The DNA of the CDR3 is TGCGCCAGTCGGGCGGAACAAGAGACCCAGTACTTC. It specifies CASRAEQETQYF.

The table lists this clone with a count of one. The chain combines TRBV6-6 with TRBJ2-1, with D uncertain. Germline values: CDR1 MNHNY, CDR2 SVGAGI (reference sequence). This CDR3 has 13 amino acids. Trimming took 6 bases from V and 4 from J, leaving 10 bases between them. The CDR3 nucleotides are TGTGCCAGCAGGAATGACACGTACAATGAGCAGTTCTTC. Protein: CASRNDTYNEQFF.

The J gene is TRBJ2-7, the V gene TRBV30; 7 bases map to TRBD1. The CDR3 consists of 13 residues. Unmatched junction bases numbered 3, after V lost 1 base and J lost 3 bases. Germline lookup yields CDR1 GTSNPN and CDR2 SVGIG (reference sequence). CDR3 bases: TGTGCCTGGAGTGGGTCAGGGGGCTACGAGCAGTACTTC. Encoded protein: CAWSGSGGYEQYF.

The chain links TRBV28 to TRBJ2-3; 7 positions agree with TRBD1. The CDR3 has 15 amino acids. Losses at the gene ends were 8 bases for V and 4 bases for J; bases not matched to a gene: 12. Germline-derived CDR1 and CDR2 are MDHEN and SYDVKM. CDR3 in amino acids: CASRHPTGSADTQYF. In DNA form, the CDR3 reads TGTGCCAGCCGTCATCCGACAGGGTCGGCAGATACGCAGTATTTT.

V usage is TRBV4-1 and J usage is TRBJ1-5; D not certain. V gave up 5 bases and J gave up 0 bases, with 14 bases separating them. Looked up from germline, CDR1 is MGHRA and CDR2 is YSYEKL. CDR3 length: 16 amino acids. CDR3 coding DNA: TGCGCCAGCAGCTCTTCCCCCAATTATAGCAATCAGCCCCAGCATTTT. Its protein is CASSSSPNYSNQPQHF.

The J gene is TRBJ2-7, the V gene TRBV29-1; TRBD1 aligns across 9 bases. The V gene's germline CDR1 is SQVTM and CDR2 ANQGSEA. The junction had 3 bases not matched to a gene; V was cut back by 4 bases and J by 2 bases. This CDR3 has 13 residues. CDR3: CSVGQGGTYEQYF. The CDR3 DNA reads TGCAGCGTTGGACAGGGGGGCACCTACGAGCAGTACTTC.

This chain connects TRBV7-9 to TRBJ1-4; the match to TRBD1 covers 7 bases. Trimming at V came to 5 bases and at J to 8 bases, leaving 8 bases not matched to a gene. Germline V gives CDR1 SEHNR, CDR2 FQNEAQ (reference sequence). The CDR3 length is 14 residues. CDR3 in amino acids: CASSRTGAREKLFF. The CDR3 DNA reads as TGTGCCAGCAGCCGAACAGGGGCGAGGGAAAAACTGTTTTTT. The entire variable domain, with the rest obtained from reference TRBV7-9 and TRBJ1-4, is as follows: DTGVSQNPRHKITKRGQNVTFRCDPISEHNRLYWYRQTLGQGPEFLTYFQNEAQLEKSRLLSDRFSAERPKGSFSTLEIQRTEQGDSAMYLCASSRTGAREKLFFGSGTQLSVL.

This chain joins TRBV6-5 and TRBJ2-7; TRBD1 aligns across 11 bases. CDR3 length: 14 residues. Germline V gives CDR1 MNHEY, CDR2 SVGAGI. Trimming removed 5 bases from V and 3 bases from J; junction bases left unmatched: 3. The CDR3: CASSKDRGLYEQYF. The DNA for the CDR3 is TGTGCCAGCAGTAAGGACAGGGGGCTCTACGAGCAGTACTTC.

V usage is TRBV19 and J usage is TRBJ2-6; D remains ambiguous. The CDR3 is 13 amino acids. From germline, CDR1 is LNHDA and CDR2 SQIVND (reference sequence). V was cut by 6 bases and J by 4 bases, with 7 bases left in between. CDR3 loop: CASSPGGANVLTF. CDR3 coding DNA: TGTGCCAGTAGCCCTGGGGGGGCCAACGTCCTGACTTTC.